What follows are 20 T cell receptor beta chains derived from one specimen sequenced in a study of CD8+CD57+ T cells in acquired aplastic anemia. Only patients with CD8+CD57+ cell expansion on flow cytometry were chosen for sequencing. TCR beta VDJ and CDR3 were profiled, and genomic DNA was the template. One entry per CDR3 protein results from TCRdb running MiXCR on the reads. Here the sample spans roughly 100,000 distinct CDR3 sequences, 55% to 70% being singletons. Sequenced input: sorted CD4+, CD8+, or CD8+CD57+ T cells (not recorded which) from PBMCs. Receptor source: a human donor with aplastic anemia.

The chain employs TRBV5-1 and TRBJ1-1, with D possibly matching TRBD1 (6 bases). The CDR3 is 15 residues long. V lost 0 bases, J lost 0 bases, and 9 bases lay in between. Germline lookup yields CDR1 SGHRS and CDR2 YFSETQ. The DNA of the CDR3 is TGCGCCAGCAGCTTGGCCGGGGGCATGAACACTGAAGCTTTCTTT. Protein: CASSLAGGMNTEAFF.

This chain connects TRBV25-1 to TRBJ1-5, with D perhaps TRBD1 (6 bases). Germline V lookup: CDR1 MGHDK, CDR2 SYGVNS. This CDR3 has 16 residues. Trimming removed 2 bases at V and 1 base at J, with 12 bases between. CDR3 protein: CASSEGQRDSNQPQHF. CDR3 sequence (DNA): TGTGCCAGCAGTGAAGGACAGCGGGACAGCAATCAGCCCCAGCATTTT.

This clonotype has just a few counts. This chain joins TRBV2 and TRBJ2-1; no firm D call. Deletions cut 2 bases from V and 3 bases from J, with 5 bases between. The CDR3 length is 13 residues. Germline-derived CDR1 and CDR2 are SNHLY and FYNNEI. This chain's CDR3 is CASSETGYNEQFF. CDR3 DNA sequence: TGTGCCAGCAGTGAAACCGGCTACAATGAGCAGTTCTTC.

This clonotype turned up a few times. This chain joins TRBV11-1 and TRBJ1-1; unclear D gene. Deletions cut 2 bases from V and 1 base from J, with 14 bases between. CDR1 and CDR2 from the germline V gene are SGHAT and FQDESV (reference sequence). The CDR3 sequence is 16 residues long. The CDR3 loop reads CASSLLGGVGNTEAFF. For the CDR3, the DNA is TGTGCCAGCAGCTTATTGGGTGGTGTAGGGAACACTGAAGCTTTCTTT.

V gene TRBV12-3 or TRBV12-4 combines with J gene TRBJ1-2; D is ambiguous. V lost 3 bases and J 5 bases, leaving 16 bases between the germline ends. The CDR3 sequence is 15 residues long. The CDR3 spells CASSFVNRRIYGYTF. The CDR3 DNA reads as TGTGCCAGCAGTTTTGTCAACCGGCGAATATATGGCTACACCTTC.

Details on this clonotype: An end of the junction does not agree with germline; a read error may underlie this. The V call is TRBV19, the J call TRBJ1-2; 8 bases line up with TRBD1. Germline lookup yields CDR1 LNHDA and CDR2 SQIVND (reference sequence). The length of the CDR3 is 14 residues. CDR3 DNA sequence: TGTGCCGGTAGTAGCGACAGGGGCAACTATGGCTACACCTTC. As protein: CAGSSDRGNYGYTF.

The CDR3 sequence is CASSPPPGDTEAFF. The CDR3 DNA is TGTGCCAGCAGTCCCCCCCCGGGGGACACTGAAGCTTTCTTT. The V gene is TRBV25-1, the J gene TRBJ1-1; weak D call: TRBD1 (5 bases). The CDR3 loop spans 14 amino acids. CDR1 and CDR2 from the germline V gene are MGHDK and SYGVNS. V lost 5 bases and J 3 bases, leaving 13 bases between the germline ends.

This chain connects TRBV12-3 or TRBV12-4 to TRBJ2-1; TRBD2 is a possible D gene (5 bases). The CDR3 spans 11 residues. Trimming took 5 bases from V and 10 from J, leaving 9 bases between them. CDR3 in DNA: TGTGCCAGCAGTCGAGCGGTGGAGCAGTTCTTC. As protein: CASSRAVEQFF.

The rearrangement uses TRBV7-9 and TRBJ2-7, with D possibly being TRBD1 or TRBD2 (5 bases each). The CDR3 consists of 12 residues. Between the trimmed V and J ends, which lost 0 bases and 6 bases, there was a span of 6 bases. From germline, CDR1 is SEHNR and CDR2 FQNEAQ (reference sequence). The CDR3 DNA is TGTGCCAGCAGCTTAGCGGGACCCGAGCAGTACTTC. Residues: CASSLAGPEQYF. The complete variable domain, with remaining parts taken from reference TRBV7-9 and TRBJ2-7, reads DTGVSQNPRHKITKRGQNVTFRCDPISEHNRLYWYRQTLGQGPEFLTYFQNEAQLEKSRLLSDRFSAERPKGSFSTLEIQRTEQGDSAMYLCASSLAGPEQYFGPGTRLTVT.

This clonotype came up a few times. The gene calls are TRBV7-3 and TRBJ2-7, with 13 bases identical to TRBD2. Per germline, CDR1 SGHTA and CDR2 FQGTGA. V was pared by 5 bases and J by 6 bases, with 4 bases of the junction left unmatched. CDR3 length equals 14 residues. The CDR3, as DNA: TGTGCCAGCAGCCCAACTAGCGGGAGGGCCGAGCAGTACTTC. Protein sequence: CASSPTSGRAEQYF.

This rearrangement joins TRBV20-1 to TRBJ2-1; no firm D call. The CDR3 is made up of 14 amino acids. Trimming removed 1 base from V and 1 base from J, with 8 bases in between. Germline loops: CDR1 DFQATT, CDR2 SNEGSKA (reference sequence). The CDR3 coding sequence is TGCAGTGCTAGAGTATCTAGATCCTACAATGAGCAGTTCTTC. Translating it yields CSARVSRSYNEQFF.

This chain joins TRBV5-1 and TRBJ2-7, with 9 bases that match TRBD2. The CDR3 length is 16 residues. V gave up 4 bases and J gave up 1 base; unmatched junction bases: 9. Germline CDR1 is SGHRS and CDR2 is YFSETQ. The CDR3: CASSHSGSGGSYEQYF. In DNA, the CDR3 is TGCGCCAGCAGCCATAGCGGGAGTGGGGGTTCCTACGAGCAGTACTTC.

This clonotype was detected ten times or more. As DNA, the CDR3 is TGTGCCAGCACCTCGGGACAGGGGGTTGACAATGAGCAGTTCTTC. Residues: CASTSGQGVDNEQFF. This sequence joins TRBV25-1 and TRBJ2-1; 11 nucleotides align to TRBD1. This CDR3 spans 15 amino acids. Germline V gives CDR1 MGHDK, CDR2 SYGVNS. With V trimmed by 7 bases and J by 5 bases, 7 bases remained unmatched.

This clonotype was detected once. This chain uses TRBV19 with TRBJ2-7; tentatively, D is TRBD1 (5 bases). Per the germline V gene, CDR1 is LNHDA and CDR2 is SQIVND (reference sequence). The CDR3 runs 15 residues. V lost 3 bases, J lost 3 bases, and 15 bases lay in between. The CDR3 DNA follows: TGTGCCAGTAGTATTCAGGGTGGCGAATTCTACGAGCAGTACTTC. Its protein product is CASSIQGGEFYEQYF. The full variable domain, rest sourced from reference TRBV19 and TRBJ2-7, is DGGITQSPKYLFRKEGQNVTLSCEQNLNHDAMYWYRQDPGQGLRLIYYSQIVNDFQKGDIAEGYSVSREKKESFPLTVTSAQKNPTAFYLCASSIQGGEFYEQYFGPGTRLTVT.

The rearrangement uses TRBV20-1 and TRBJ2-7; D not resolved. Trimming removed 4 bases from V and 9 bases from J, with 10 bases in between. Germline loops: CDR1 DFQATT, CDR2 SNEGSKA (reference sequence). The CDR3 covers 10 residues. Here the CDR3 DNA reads TGCAGTGCTACCCAAATAGGGCAGTACTTC. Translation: CSATQIGQYF.

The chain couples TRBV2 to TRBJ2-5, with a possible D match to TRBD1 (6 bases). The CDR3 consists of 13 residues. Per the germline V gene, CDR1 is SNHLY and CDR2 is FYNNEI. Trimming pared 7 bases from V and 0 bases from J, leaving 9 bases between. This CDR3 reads CASNGQYQETQYF. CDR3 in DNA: TGTGCCAGCAACGGACAGTACCAAGAGACCCAGTACTTC.

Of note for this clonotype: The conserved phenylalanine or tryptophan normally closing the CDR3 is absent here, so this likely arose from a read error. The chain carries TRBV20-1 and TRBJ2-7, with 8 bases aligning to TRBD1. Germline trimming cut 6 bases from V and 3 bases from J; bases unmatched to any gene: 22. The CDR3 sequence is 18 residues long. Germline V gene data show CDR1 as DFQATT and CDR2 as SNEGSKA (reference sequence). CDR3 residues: CSAAPTGTGDRGGYEQYL. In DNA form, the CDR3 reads TGCAGTGCGGCACCGACGGGGACAGGCGACCGCGGTGGCTACGAGCAGTACCTC.

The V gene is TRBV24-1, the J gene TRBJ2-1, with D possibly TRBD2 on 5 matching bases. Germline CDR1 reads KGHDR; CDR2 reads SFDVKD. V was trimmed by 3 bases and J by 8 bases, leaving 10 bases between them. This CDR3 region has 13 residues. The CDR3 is CATSDPERDEQFF. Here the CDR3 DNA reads TGTGCCACCAGTGATCCCGAGAGGGATGAGCAGTTCTTC.

CDR3 in DNA: TGTGCCACCAGTGATTGGGACGGTGGAGCTTTCTTT. This sequence encodes CATSDWDGGAFF. The chain combines TRBV24-1 with TRBJ1-1, with D possibly being TRBD1 (5 bases). Trimming shortened V by 2 bases and J by 10 bases, and 10 bases separated the two germline ends. Germline CDR1 is KGHDR and CDR2 is SFDVKD. The CDR3 covers 12 residues.

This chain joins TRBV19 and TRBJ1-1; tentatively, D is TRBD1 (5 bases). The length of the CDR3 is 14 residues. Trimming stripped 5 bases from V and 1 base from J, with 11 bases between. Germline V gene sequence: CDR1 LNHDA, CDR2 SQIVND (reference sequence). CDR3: CASSFGARNTEAFF. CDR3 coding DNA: TGTGCCAGTAGTTTTGGGGCCCGGAACACTGAAGCTTTCTTT.